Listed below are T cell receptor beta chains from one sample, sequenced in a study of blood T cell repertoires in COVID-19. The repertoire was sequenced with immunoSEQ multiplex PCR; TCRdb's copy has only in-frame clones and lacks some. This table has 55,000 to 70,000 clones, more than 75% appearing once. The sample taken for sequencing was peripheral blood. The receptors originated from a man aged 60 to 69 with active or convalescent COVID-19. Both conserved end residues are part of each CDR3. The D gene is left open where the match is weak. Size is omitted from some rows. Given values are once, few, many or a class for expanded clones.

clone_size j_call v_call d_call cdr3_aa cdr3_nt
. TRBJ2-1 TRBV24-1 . CATSESGINEQFF TGTGCCACCAGTGAGTCGGGGATTAATGAGCAGTTCTTC
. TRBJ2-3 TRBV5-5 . CASSLVGGSTFTDTQYF TGTGCCAGCAGCTTGGTTGGCGGTTCAACCTTCACAGATACGCAGTATTTT
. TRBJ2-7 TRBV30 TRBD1 CAWNGQGSYEQYF TGTGCCTGGAATGGACAGGGGTCCTACGAGCAGTACTTC
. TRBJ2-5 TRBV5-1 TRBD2 CASSLGTSGGQETQYF TGCGCCAGCAGCTTAGGGACTAGCGGGGGGCAAGAGACCCAGTACTTC
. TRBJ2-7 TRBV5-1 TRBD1 CASSLVDRGLYEQYF TGCGCCAGCAGCTTGGTAGACAGGGGGCTCTACGAGCAGTACTTC
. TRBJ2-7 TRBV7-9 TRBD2 CASSLVGLAGDEQYF TGTGCCAGCAGCTTAGTCGGACTAGCGGGAGACGAGCAGTACTTC
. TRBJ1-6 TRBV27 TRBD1 CASSPQDRVGSPLHF TGTGCCAGCAGCCCCCAGGACAGGGTTGGTTCACCCCTCCACTTT
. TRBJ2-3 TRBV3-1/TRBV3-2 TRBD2 CASNPIAGLKSGTQYF TGTGCCAGCAACCCAATAGCGGGACTGAAGTCGGGTACGCAGTATTTT
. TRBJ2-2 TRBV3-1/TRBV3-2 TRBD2 CASSLGEVAGRRNTGELFF TGTGCCAGCAGCCTAGGGGAGGTAGCGGGAAGACGGAACACCGGGGAGCTGTTTTTT
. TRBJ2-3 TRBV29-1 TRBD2 CSVIPFRGEIITDTQYF TGCAGCGTAATACCGTTTCGGGGGGAAATCATCACAGATACGCAGTATTTT
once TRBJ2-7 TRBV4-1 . CASSQAGRSDEQYF TGCGCCAGCAGCCAAGCAGGGAGGAGCGACGAGCAGTACTTC
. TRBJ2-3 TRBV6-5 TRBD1 CASHPGQTNTDTQYF TGTGCCAGCCACCCGGGACAGACAAACACAGATACGCAGTATTTT
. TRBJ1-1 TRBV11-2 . CASSLSIWAMEAFF TGTGCCAGCAGCTTAAGCATTTGGGCCATGGAAGCTTTCTTT
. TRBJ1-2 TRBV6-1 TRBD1 CASSESDRVNYGYTF TGTGCCAGCAGTGAATCCGACAGGGTTAACTATGGCTACACCTTC
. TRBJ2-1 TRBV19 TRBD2 CASSIQVAGAYNEQFF TGTGCCAGTAGTATCCAGGTAGCGGGGGCCTACAATGAGCAGTTCTTC
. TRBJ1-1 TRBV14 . CASRAFRGYTEAFF TGTGCCAGCAGGGCCTTTAGGGGCTACACTGAAGCTTTCTTT
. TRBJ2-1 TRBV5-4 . CASSQGYLGGQGEQFF TGTGCCAGCAGCCAAGGCTATTTGGGGGGGCAGGGTGAGCAGTTCTTC
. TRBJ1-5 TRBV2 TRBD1 CASTDLGTASSNQPQHF TGTGCCAGCACCGATTTAGGGACAGCCAGTAGCAATCAGCCCCAGCATTTT
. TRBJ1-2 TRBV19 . CASSREVPVNYGYTF TGTGCCAGTAGTCGGGAGGTCCCCGTTAACTATGGCTACACCTTC
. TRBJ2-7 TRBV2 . CASSRKRESYEQYF TGTGCCAGCAGTCGTAAACGGGAATCCTACGAGCAGTACTTC
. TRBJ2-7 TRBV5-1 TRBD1 CASSWTGGEQYF TGCGCCAGCAGCTGGACAGGGGGCGAGCAGTACTTC
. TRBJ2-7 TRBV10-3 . CAIREGTYEQYF TGTGCCATCCGGGAAGGTACCTACGAGCAGTACTTC
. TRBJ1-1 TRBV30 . CAWDRGGTEAFF TGTGCCTGGGATAGAGGGGGAACTGAAGCTTTCTTT
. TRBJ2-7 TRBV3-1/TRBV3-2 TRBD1 CASSQARGVRDRGHEQYF TGTGCCAGCAGCCAAGCTAGAGGAGTTAGGGACAGGGGCCACGAGCAGTACTTC
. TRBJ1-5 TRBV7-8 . CASSLSPRGYNQPQHF TGTGCCAGCAGCTTGAGTCCCCGGGGGTACAATCAGCCCCAGCATTTT
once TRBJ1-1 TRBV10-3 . CAISEYSGGKNTEAFF TGTGCCATCAGTGAATATAGTGGAGGGAAGAACACTGAAGCTTTCTTT
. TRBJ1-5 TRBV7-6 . CASSLAPRGTNQPQHF TGTGCCAGCAGCTTAGCCCCCAGGGGTACCAATCAGCCCCAGCATTTT
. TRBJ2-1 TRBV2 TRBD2 CASRHPLAGGLNEQFF TGTGCCAGCAGGCACCCACTTGCGGGGGGTCTCAATGAGCAGTTCTTC
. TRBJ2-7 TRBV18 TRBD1 CASSSRQGPYEQYF TGTGCCAGCTCATCCAGACAGGGGCCCTACGAGCAGTACTTC
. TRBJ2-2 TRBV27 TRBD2 CASSLFPGLAGTGELFF TGTGCCAGCAGTTTATTCCCCGGACTAGCGGGGACCGGGGAGCTGTTTTTT
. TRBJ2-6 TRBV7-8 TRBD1 CASSLEKGQPIANVLTF TGTGCCAGCAGCTTAGAGAAGGGACAGCCCATTGCCAACGTCCTGACTTTC
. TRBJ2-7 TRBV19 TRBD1 CASRSGQTYEQYF TGTGCCAGTAGGTCGGGACAGACCTACGAGCAGTACTTC
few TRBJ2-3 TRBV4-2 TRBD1 CASSQEAGTVFSTDTQYF TGTGCCAGCAGCCAAGAGGCAGGGACAGTCTTTAGCACAGATACGCAGTATTTT
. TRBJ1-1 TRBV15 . CATSRDRGGDTEAFF TGTGCCACCAGCAGAGACAGGGGTGGGGACACTGAAGCTTTCTTT
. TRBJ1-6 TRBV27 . CASSSWRAHSPLHF TGTGCCAGCAGTTCCTGGAGGGCGCATTCACCCCTCCACTTT
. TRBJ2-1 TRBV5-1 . CASSRDYNEQFF TGCGCCAGCAGCCGGGACTACAATGAGCAGTTCTTC
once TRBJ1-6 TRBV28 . CASSRDTDNSPLHF TGTGCCAGCAGTCGGGACACAGATAATTCACCCCTCCACTTT
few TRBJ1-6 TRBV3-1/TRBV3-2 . CASSQEMWADYNSPLHF TGTGCCAGCAGCCAAGAAATGTGGGCAGATTATAATTCACCCCTCCACTTT
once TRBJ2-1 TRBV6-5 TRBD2 CASRAGTIEQFF TGTGCCAGCAGAGCTGGGACTATTGAGCAGTTCTTC
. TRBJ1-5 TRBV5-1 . CASSLEGVNQPQHF TGCGCCAGCAGCTTGGAAGGGGTCAATCAGCCCCAGCATTTT
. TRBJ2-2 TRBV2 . CASSDREGTGELFF TGTGCCAGCAGTGACAGGGAAGGGACCGGGGAGCTGTTTTTT
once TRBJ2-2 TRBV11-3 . CASSPRGRQASNTGELFF TGTGCCAGCAGCCCCCGGGGTAGGCAGGCCTCGAACACCGGGGAGCTGTTTTTT
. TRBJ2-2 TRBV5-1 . CASSLDPRVTGELFF TGCGCCAGCAGCTTGGACCCCAGGGTTACCGGGGAGCTGTTTTTT